Listed below are T cell receptor beta chains from one sample, sequenced in a study of CD8+ T cells in alopecia areata. Libraries were prepared by immunoSEQ multiplex PCR; TCRdb keeps only in-frame clonotypes and omits some of them. The sample shows 35,000 to 50,000 clones, just over 65% of them seen only once. Sequenced here: CD8+ T cells sorted from blood, sampled at week 4, from a patient treated with tofacitinib. Every receptor here comes from a human donor with alopecia areata. CDR3s include the opening cysteine and the closing phenylalanine or tryptophan. The D gene is left open where the match is weak. Expanded clones get a size class; other rows say once, few or many, or leave the size out.

>TRBJ2-7|-|17|TRBV29-1|TRBD1
TGCAGCGTTGCTGTCCTTCATACCGGGACAGGAACCTACGAGCAGTACTTC
CSVAVLHTGTGTYEQYF
>TRBJ2-2|-|13|TRBV30|-
TGTGCCTGGAGCACGACTAGTTCCGGGGAGCTGTTTTTT
CAWSTTSSGELFF
>TRBJ2-7|few|14|TRBV29-1|TRBD1
TGCAGCGTTGATTCTCTGGACAGGGCCGGCGAGCAGTACTTC
CSVDSLDRAGEQYF
>TRBJ2-1|-|13|TRBV30|-
TGTGCCTGGAGTTCCGGAGGGAACCGTGAGCAGTTCTTC
CAWSSGGNREQFF
>TRBJ2-4|-|16|TRBV2|-
TGTGCCAGCAGTTCTGGGCGGAGGGGGAGGGAAAACATTCAGTACTTC
CASSSGRRGRENIQYF
>TRBJ1-2|once|14|TRBV13|-
TGTGCCAGCAGCTTACAGGGAGGGTCCTCTGGCTACACCTTC
CASSLQGGSSGYTF
>TRBJ2-1|-|15|TRBV5-1|TRBD2
TGCGCCAGCAGCTTGTCCGGGGGGGCATACAATGAGCAGTTCTTC
CASSLSGGAYNEQFF
>TRBJ2-7|-|15|TRBV25-1|-
TGTGCCAGCAGTGTGGGGGGACAGAGCTCCTACGAGCAGTACTTC
CASSVGGQSSYEQYF
>TRBJ1-1|-|17|TRBV29-1|-
TGCAGCGTTGACGTACCCGGGACATCAAGCCTGAACACTGAAGCTTTCTTT
CSVDVPGTSSLNTEAFF
>TRBJ2-7|-|12|TRBV2|-
TGTGCCAGCAGTTTACAGGCCTACGAGCAGTACTTC
CASSLQAYEQYF
>TRBJ2-3|-|13|TRBV30|-
TGTGCCTGGAGTTTATCTAGCACAGATACGCAGTATTTT
CAWSLSSTDTQYF
>TRBJ2-1|medium-sized|17|TRBV5-6|-
TGTGCCAGCAGCTTGGGCCTTAGCGACGAGAGGGACAATGAGCAGTTCTTC
CASSLGLSDERDNEQFF
>TRBJ2-3|-|17|TRBV4-3|TRBD2
TGCGCCAGCAGCCAAGATTTACGCGGGGGGGCCAGGGTGGCGAAGTATTTT
CASSQDLRGGARVAKYF
>TRBJ1-5|few|13|TRBV23-1|-
TGCGCCAGCAGTCAATTGATGGGTCAGCCCCAGCATTTT
CASSQLMGQPQHF
>TRBJ1-1|many|14|TRBV19|-
TGTGCCAGTAGTATAGGGGGGGCTAGGACTGAAGCTTTCTTT
CASSIGGARTEAFF
>TRBJ1-1|once|16|TRBV6-6|-
TGTGCCAGCAGTTCTACACACTCCCTCATGAACACTGAAGCTTTCTTT
CASSSTHSLMNTEAFF
>TRBJ2-3|-|14|TRBV27|-
TGTGCCAGCAGTTTAGGGGGAATCACAGATACGCAGTATTTT
CASSLGGITDTQYF
>TRBJ2-7|-|12|TRBV30|TRBD1
TGTGCCTGGAGTACCGACAGGGAGAAGCAGTACTTC
CAWSTDREKQYF
>TRBJ2-7|-|15|TRBV5-1|-
TGCGCCAGCAGCTTGAGCCAGGGGAGCTACTACGAGCAGTACTTC
CASSLSQGSYYEQYF
>TRBJ2-1|-|15|TRBV6-5|TRBD2
TGTGCCAGCAGAACCGGGGGACTAGCCTCAAATGAGCAGTTCTTC
CASRTGGLASNEQFF
>TRBJ2-1|-|14|TRBV6-5|TRBD2
TGTGCCAGCGCCCCACTAGCGGACTACAATGAGCAGTTCTTC
CASAPLADYNEQFF
>TRBJ2-1|-|11|TRBV9|-
TGTGCCAGCAGCGTCACCGATGAGCAGTTCTTC
CASSVTDEQFF
>TRBJ1-2|-|12|TRBV29-1|-
TGCAGCGTCAGGACCGCCAACTATGGCTACACCTTC
CSVRTANYGYTF
>TRBJ1-1|-|13|TRBV9|-
TGTGCCAGCAGCGTAGTCCCGGGGGAGGAAGCTTTCTTT
CASSVVPGEEAFF
>TRBJ2-7|once|12|TRBV6-6|-
TGTGCCAGCAGTGATCGGGTCCACGAGCAGTACTTC
CASSDRVHEQYF
>TRBJ2-1|-|16|TRBV7-2|-
TGTGCCAGCACCCCCCGCCTAACGCGAGGGGACAATGAGCAGTTCTTC
CASTPRLTRGDNEQFF
>TRBJ2-1|-|13|TRBV29-1|TRBD2
TGCAGCGTGGAGGCGGGGGGCCTGAATGAGCAGTTCTTC
CSVEAGGLNEQFF
>TRBJ1-1|-|12|TRBV29-1|-
TGCAGCGTTGGCAGGGGTGGAACTGAAGCTTTCTTT
CSVGRGGTEAFF
>TRBJ2-7|few|17|TRBV11-1|TRBD1
TGTGCCAGCAGGGGGGACCGGCCGGGACAGGGCTCTTACGAGCAGTACTTC
CASRGDRPGQGSYEQYF
>TRBJ2-4|-|14|TRBV23-1|-
TGCGCCAGCAGTCTACATCTAGCCAAAAACATTCAGTACTTC
CASSLHLAKNIQYF
>TRBJ2-7|-|12|TRBV25-1|-
TGTGCCAGCAGTTCGGGGGGCAACGAGCAGTACTTC
CASSSGGNEQYF
>TRBJ2-7|medium-sized|14|TRBV19|-
TGTGCCAGTAGTATCAAGGGGGGCAGGTACGAGCAGTACTTC
CASSIKGGRYEQYF
>TRBJ2-7|-|13|TRBV7-2|-
TGTGCCAGCAGCGCCAGGGAGGCCTACGAGCAGTACTTC
CASSAREAYEQYF
>TRBJ2-7|-|11|TRBV25-1|-
TGTGCCAGCAGTGACTCCTACGAGCAGTACTTC
CASSDSYEQYF
>TRBJ2-2|-|14|TRBV5-1|-
TGCGCCAGCAAGTTGTCAGGGAACACCGGGGAGCTGTTTTTT
CASKLSGNTGELFF
>TRBJ2-7|-|15|TRBV5-1|TRBD1
TGCGCCAGCAGCCCTTTTTCTACCGGGACAGAGGAGCAGTACTTC
CASSPFSTGTEEQYF
>TRBJ1-2|few|12|TRBV29-1|-
TGCAGCGTTATATCCTCGGGCTATGGCTACACCTTC
CSVISSGYGYTF
>TRBJ2-5|-|17|TRBV11-2|-
TGTGCCAGCAGCTTAGACAGGGGCGTGAATGGAGTAGAGACCCAGTACTTC
CASSLDRGVNGVETQYF
>TRBJ2-7|-|13|TRBV6-5|-
TGTGCCAGCAGTTACGGGGCGGGGTACGAGCAGTACTTC
CASSYGAGYEQYF
>TRBJ2-7|few|13|TRBV29-1|-
TGCAGCGTTCATTCTGGGCCTGGGGATGAGCAGTACTTC
CSVHSGPGDEQYF
>TRBJ2-2|-|14|TRBV19|TRBD2
TGTGCCTGCCACAACCTGGGGGGGACGGGGGAGCTGTTTTTT
CACHNLGGTGELFF